These T cell receptor beta chains were read from a single sample in a study of blood T cell repertoires in COVID-19. Using immunoSEQ multiplex PCR, the repertoire was profiled, and TCRdb retains in-frame clones only, with some absent. The sample shows about 160,000 clones, about 83% of them seen only once. Material: PBMCs or T cells enriched from blood (not recorded which). The receptors here all came from a woman aged 45 to 65 in a cohort exposed to, infected with or recovered from COVID-19 (not recorded which). Each CDR3 is given with its conserved first and last residue. The D gene is left open where the match is weak. Not all rows give a size; the values are once, few, many and, for expanded clones, a class.

D gene: -; V gene: TRBV2; clone size: -; J gene: TRBJ2-2; CDR3 protein: CASNSQGRGAAGELFF; CDR3 DNA: TGTGCCAGCAATTCTCAGGGGCGTGGGGCCGCCGGGGAGCTGTTTTTT
D gene: -; V gene: TRBV15; clone size: -; J gene: TRBJ2-7; CDR3 protein: CATSREGGQSYEQYF; CDR3 DNA: TGTGCCACCAGCAGAGAGGGTGGACAGAGCTACGAGCAGTACTTC
D gene: TRBD1; V gene: TRBV24-1; clone size: -; J gene: TRBJ2-1; CDR3 protein: CATRETGANEQFF; CDR3 DNA: TGTGCCACCAGAGAGACAGGGGCCAATGAGCAGTTCTTC
D gene: -; V gene: TRBV7-2; clone size: few; J gene: TRBJ1-2; CDR3 protein: CASSLDRTENYGYTF; CDR3 DNA: TGTGCCAGCAGCCTCGACCGGACAGAAAACTATGGCTACACCTTC
D gene: -; V gene: TRBV14; clone size: -; J gene: TRBJ1-1; CDR3 protein: CASSPGLNTEAFF; CDR3 DNA: TGTGCCAGCAGCCCAGGACTCAACACTGAAGCTTTCTTT
D gene: TRBD1; V gene: TRBV7-2; clone size: -; J gene: TRBJ1-1; CDR3 protein: CASSPRTGNTEAFF; CDR3 DNA: TGTGCCAGCAGCCCGAGGACAGGTAACACTGAAGCTTTCTTT
D gene: -; V gene: TRBV21-1; clone size: -; J gene: TRBJ1-2; CDR3 protein: CASSKVMSGGEWGYGYTF; CDR3 DNA: TGTGCCAGCAGCAAAGTAATGTCAGGGGGCGAATGGGGCTATGGCTACACCTTC
D gene: -; V gene: TRBV6-5; clone size: few; J gene: TRBJ2-7; CDR3 protein: CASSYRGDGFYEQYF; CDR3 DNA: TGTGCCAGCAGTTACCGCGGGGACGGTTTCTACGAGCAGTACTTC
D gene: TRBD2; V gene: TRBV10-3; clone size: -; J gene: TRBJ2-1; CDR3 protein: CRSGGADNEQFF; CDR3 DNA: TGCCGTAGCGGGGGAGCCGACAATGAGCAGTTCTTC
D gene: TRBD1; V gene: TRBV28; clone size: -; J gene: TRBJ2-3; CDR3 protein: CASRETGADTQYF; CDR3 DNA: TGTGCCAGCAGAGAGACAGGGGCAGATACGCAGTATTTT
D gene: -; V gene: TRBV19; clone size: -; J gene: TRBJ1-6; CDR3 protein: CASSRTVNSPLHF; CDR3 DNA: TGTGCCAGTAGTAGGACAGTTAATTCACCCCTCCACTTT
D gene: -; V gene: TRBV5-1; clone size: -; J gene: TRBJ2-1; CDR3 protein: CASSFRAGGSYNEQFF; CDR3 DNA: TGCGCCAGCAGCTTTCGGGCAGGGGGGTCCTACAATGAGCAGTTCTTC
D gene: -; V gene: TRBV11-2; clone size: -; J gene: TRBJ1-2; CDR3 protein: CASSFGWEGGYTF; CDR3 DNA: TGTGCCAGCAGCTTTGGGTGGGAGGGTGGCTACACCTTC
D gene: TRBD1; V gene: TRBV28; clone size: -; J gene: TRBJ1-4; CDR3 protein: CASEDRALNEKLFF; CDR3 DNA: TGTGCCAGCGAGGACAGGGCTTTGAACGAAAAACTGTTTTTT
D gene: -; V gene: TRBV7-8; clone size: -; J gene: TRBJ1-5; CDR3 protein: CASSLSTGSRPQHF; CDR3 DNA: TGTGCCAGCAGCTTAAGCACAGGGAGTAGGCCCCAGCATTTT
D gene: -; V gene: TRBV30; clone size: once; J gene: TRBJ1-2; CDR3 protein: CAWSPTGGDGGYTF; CDR3 DNA: TGTGCCTGGAGCCCGACGGGGGGGGATGGTGGCTACACCTTC
D gene: TRBD1; V gene: TRBV30; clone size: -; J gene: TRBJ2-5; CDR3 protein: CAWKTWDSMQETQYF; CDR3 DNA: TGTGCCTGGAAGACCTGGGACAGCATGCAAGAGACCCAGTACTTC
D gene: TRBD2; V gene: TRBV6-6; clone size: -; J gene: TRBJ2-1; CDR3 protein: CASSPIAGFLGSYNEQFF; CDR3 DNA: TGTGCCAGCAGTCCCATAGCGGGGTTCCTTGGATCCTACAATGAGCAGTTCTTC
D gene: -; V gene: TRBV4-1; clone size: -; J gene: TRBJ2-2; CDR3 protein: CASSQETANTGELFF; CDR3 DNA: TGCGCCAGCAGCCAGGAGACAGCAAACACCGGGGAGCTGTTTTTT
D gene: -; V gene: TRBV7-9; clone size: -; J gene: TRBJ2-7; CDR3 protein: CASSLDRVLIYEQYF; CDR3 DNA: TGTGCCAGCAGCTTAGACAGGGTACTAATCTACGAGCAGTACTTC
D gene: TRBD2; V gene: TRBV11-3; clone size: once; J gene: TRBJ2-3; CDR3 protein: CASSYGTSGSRGTQYF; CDR3 DNA: TGTGCCAGCAGCTACGGGACTAGCGGATCCCGTGGTACGCAGTATTTT
D gene: TRBD1; V gene: TRBV10-3; clone size: -; J gene: TRBJ2-7; CDR3 protein: CAISADRVGEQYF; CDR3 DNA: TGTGCCATCAGTGCCGACAGGGTGGGCGAGCAGTACTTC
D gene: -; V gene: TRBV11-2; clone size: -; J gene: TRBJ2-3; CDR3 protein: CASTVQRGSDTQYF; CDR3 DNA: TGTGCCAGCACTGTTCAAAGAGGGTCGGATACGCAGTATTTT
D gene: -; V gene: TRBV5-5; clone size: -; J gene: TRBJ1-5; CDR3 protein: CASSLVQGGQPQHF; CDR3 DNA: TGTGCCAGCAGCTTGGTTCAGGGAGGTCAGCCCCAGCATTTT
D gene: TRBD1; V gene: TRBV3-1/TRBV3-2; clone size: -; J gene: TRBJ2-7; CDR3 protein: CASSHGTAPSYEQYF; CDR3 DNA: TGTGCCAGCAGCCATGGGACAGCCCCCTCCTACGAGCAGTACTTC
D gene: -; V gene: TRBV27; clone size: once; J gene: TRBJ2-3; CDR3 protein: CASSLYSGDQDTQYF; CDR3 DNA: TGTGCCAGCAGTTTATATTCCGGGGATCAAGATACGCAGTATTTT
D gene: TRBD1; V gene: TRBV28; clone size: -; J gene: TRBJ1-1; CDR3 protein: CASSLGQGGWTEAFF; CDR3 DNA: TGTGCCAGCAGTTTGGGACAGGGAGGGTGGACTGAAGCTTTCTTT
D gene: -; V gene: TRBV10-3; clone size: -; J gene: TRBJ1-3; CDR3 protein: CAISEDGLYTIYF; CDR3 DNA: TGTGCCATCAGTGAGGATGGACTCTACACCATATATTTT
D gene: TRBD1; V gene: TRBV5-1; clone size: -; J gene: TRBJ1-2; CDR3 protein: CASSLGQGRQGYTF; CDR3 DNA: TGCGCCAGCAGCTTGGGACAGGGAAGACAGGGCTACACCTTC
D gene: -; V gene: TRBV18; clone size: -; J gene: TRBJ1-6; CDR3 protein: CASSPGGGDSPLHF; CDR3 DNA: TGTGCCAGCTCACCAGGAGGGGGGGATTCACCCCTCCACTTT
D gene: TRBD2; V gene: TRBV29-1; clone size: -; J gene: TRBJ2-2; CDR3 protein: CSVDRGGAGGLTGELFF; CDR3 DNA: TGCAGCGTTGATAGAGGGGGAGCGGGAGGGTTGACCGGGGAGCTGTTTTTT
D gene: TRBD1; V gene: TRBV10-3; clone size: -; J gene: TRBJ1-5; CDR3 protein: CAISESAGGSAQHF; CDR3 DNA: TGTGCCATCAGTGAGTCGGCAGGGGGCTCAGCCCAGCATTTT
D gene: TRBD1; V gene: TRBV14; clone size: -; J gene: TRBJ2-7; CDR3 protein: CASSPGQGFEEQYF; CDR3 DNA: TGTGCCAGCAGCCCGGGACAGGGGTTTGAGGAGCAGTACTTC
D gene: -; V gene: TRBV5-4; clone size: few; J gene: TRBJ1-2; CDR3 protein: CASSLGTVNYGYTF; CDR3 DNA: TGTGCCAGCAGCTTGGGTACGGTCAACTATGGCTACACCTTC
D gene: -; V gene: TRBV30; clone size: -; J gene: TRBJ2-4; CDR3 protein: CAWLVEKNIQYF; CDR3 DNA: TGTGCCTGGCTCGTGGAGAAAAACATTCAGTACTTC
D gene: TRBD2; V gene: TRBV24-1; clone size: -; J gene: TRBJ2-5; CDR3 protein: CATSDSLWTSGMLGETQYF; CDR3 DNA: TGTGCCACCAGTGATTCCCTATGGACTAGCGGGATGTTAGGAGAGACCCAGTACTTC